This T cell receptor (beta chain) was profiled in a study of Tregs in tolerant kidney transplant recipients. Overall study results and limits: Some patients' samples used different primers over time, so nucleotide sequences weren't comparable.

Unstimulated Tregs (CD4+CD25+CD127-) and CD4+CD25- non-Tregs were sorted from PBMCs. CDR3 length equals 11 residues. V dropped 2 bases and J dropped 6 bases, with 5 bases sitting between them. The germline V gene encodes CDR1 DFQATT and CDR2 SNEGSKA (reference sequence). As to this clone: The antigen is undetermined.

Measured with immunoSEQ multiplex PCR; TCRdb has only the in-frame clones, and not every one. This sample has fewer than 80,000 clones, with less than 90% found just once. This sequence originates from a human donor who received a combined kidney and bone marrow transplant. Material: CD4+ T cells from blood, obtained before the transplant. V is TRBV20-1 and J is TRBJ2-1; no reliable D call. The CDR3, as DNA: TGCAGTGCTAGATCGGGCAATGAGCAGTTCTTC. Amino acid sequence: CSARSGNEQFF.